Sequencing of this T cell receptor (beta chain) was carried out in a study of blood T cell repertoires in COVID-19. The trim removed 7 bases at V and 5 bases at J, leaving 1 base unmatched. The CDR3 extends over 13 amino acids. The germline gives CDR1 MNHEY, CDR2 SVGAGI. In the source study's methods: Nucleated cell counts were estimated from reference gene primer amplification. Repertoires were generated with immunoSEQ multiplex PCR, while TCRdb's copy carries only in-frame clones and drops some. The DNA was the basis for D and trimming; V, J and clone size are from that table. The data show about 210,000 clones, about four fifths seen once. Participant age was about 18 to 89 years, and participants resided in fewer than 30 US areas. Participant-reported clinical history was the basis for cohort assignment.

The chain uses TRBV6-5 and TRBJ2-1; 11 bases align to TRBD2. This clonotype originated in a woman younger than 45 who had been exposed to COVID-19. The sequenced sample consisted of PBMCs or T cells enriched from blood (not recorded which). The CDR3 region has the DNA TGTGCCAGCACGGGACTAGCGGACAATGAGCAGTTCTTC. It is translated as CASTGLADNEQFF.